One sample yielded the 3 T cell receptor beta chains listed below, sequenced in a study of blood T cell repertoires in COVID-19. The protocol was immunoSEQ multiplex PCR, while the TCRdb copy is restricted to in-frame clones and leaves out a portion. The repertoire holds under 35,000 clones, with 88% as singletons. Sequencing was performed on peripheral blood. These receptors all stem from a human donor in a cohort sampled during active COVID-19.

This clone appeared a single time. CDR3 DNA sequence: TGCGCCAGCAGCCCGCTCGCGGGGGCAGATACGCAGTATTTT. This translates into CASSPLAGADTQYF. V usage is TRBV4-3 and J usage is TRBJ2-3; 7 bases match TRBD2. Trimming took 4 bases from V and 4 from J; bases not matched to a gene: 5. Germline lookup yields CDR1 LGHNA and CDR2 YSLEER. This CDR3 has 14 residues.

The J gene is TRBJ1-6, the V gene TRBV10-3, with a possible D match to TRBD1 (5 bases). This CDR3 spans 14 amino acids. The germline V and J ends were trimmed by 6 bases and 7 bases, with 13 bases remaining between them. Germline values: CDR1 ENHRY, CDR2 SYGVKD. In nucleotides, the CDR3 is TGTGCCATCAGCGAGGGACTACTCAATTCACCCCTCCACTTT. Amino acid sequence: CAISEGLLNSPLHF.

The chain couples TRBV19 to TRBJ1-5; 9 bases are a match to TRBD1. The ends lost 5 bases at V and 3 bases at J; junction bases unmatched: 5. CDR3 length equals 15 residues. Germline values: CDR1 LNHDA, CDR2 SQIVND (reference sequence). CDR3 in amino acids: CASSPQGAFNQPQHF. CDR3 bases: TGTGCCAGTAGTCCACAGGGGGCGTTCAATCAGCCCCAGCATTTT.